The text below deals with one T cell receptor beta chain. The CDR3 runs to 13 residues. V was clipped by 6 bases and J by 4 bases, with 12 bases between them. Germline CDR1 is MDHEN and CDR2 is SYDVKM. This record comes from a study of CD8 T cells in Susac syndrome. Random hexamers were used to reverse transcribe roughly 0.5 to 1 ug of RNA. Multiplex PCR with immunoSEQ amplified the TCR beta CDR3 across 54 Vbeta and 13 Jbeta. TCRdb recomputed calls from the immunoSEQ multiplex PCR reads with MiXCR, one row per CDR3 protein. This sample yields about 300,000 distinct CDR3 sequences, of which roughly 90% are seen a single time; 0.18% belongs to the top ten. CD8+ and CD4+ blood T cells underwent TCR beta sequencing.

The V gene is TRBV28, the J gene TRBJ1-1; D uncertain. The TCR comes from a human donor with multiple sclerosis. The sequenced sample consisted of CD8+ T cells from PBMCs. Here the CDR3 DNA reads TGTGCCAGCAGCCTTGGGCGGATCACTGAAGCTTTCTTT. This gives the protein CASSLGRITEAFF.